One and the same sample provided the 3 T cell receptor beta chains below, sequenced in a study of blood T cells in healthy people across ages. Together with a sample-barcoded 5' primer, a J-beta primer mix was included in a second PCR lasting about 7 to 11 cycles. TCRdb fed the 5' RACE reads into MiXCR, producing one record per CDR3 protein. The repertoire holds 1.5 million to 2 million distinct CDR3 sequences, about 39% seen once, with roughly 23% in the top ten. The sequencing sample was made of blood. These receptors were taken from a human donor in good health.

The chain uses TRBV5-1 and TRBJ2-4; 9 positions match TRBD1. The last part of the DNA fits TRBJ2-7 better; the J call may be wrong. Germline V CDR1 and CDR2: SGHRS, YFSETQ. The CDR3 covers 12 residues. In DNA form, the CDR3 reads TGCGCCAGCGGGGACAGGGATGTCGAGCAGTACTTC. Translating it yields CASGDRDVEQYF.

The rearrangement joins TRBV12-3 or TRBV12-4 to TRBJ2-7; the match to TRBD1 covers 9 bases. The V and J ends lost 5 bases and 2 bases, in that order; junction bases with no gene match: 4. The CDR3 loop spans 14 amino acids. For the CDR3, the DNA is TGTGCCAGCAGTGGACAGGGGTTACCCTACGAGCAGTACTTC. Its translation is CASSGQGLPYEQYF.

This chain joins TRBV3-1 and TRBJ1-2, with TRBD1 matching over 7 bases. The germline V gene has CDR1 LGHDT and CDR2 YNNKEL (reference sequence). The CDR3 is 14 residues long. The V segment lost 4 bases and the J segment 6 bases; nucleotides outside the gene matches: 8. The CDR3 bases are TGTGCCAGCAGCCGCCAGGGAGGGGGCCATGGCTACACCTTC. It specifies CASSRQGGGHGYTF.